The 29 T cell receptor beta chains below all came from one sample that was sequenced in a study of cytomegalovirus exposure and HLA in healthy donors. The PCR used 60 Vbeta and 13 Jbeta primers. Sequencing used immunoSEQ multiplex PCR; TCRdb keeps in-frame clones, though not all of them. Seen here are roughly 200,000 clones, less than 90% observed once, and the top ten hold roughly 0.32%. The sequenced sample was PBMCs. Source of these receptors: a woman in her twenties or thirties in good health and CMV-seronegative.

V usage is TRBV19 and J usage is TRBJ1-1; D gene ambiguous. The CDR3 runs to 11 residues. The V end was cut by 3 bases, the J end by 3 bases, with 2 bases between. Germline CDR1 and CDR2: LNHDA and SQIVND (reference sequence). The CDR3 sequence: CASSIDTEAFF. The CDR3, as DNA: TGTGCCAGTAGTATCGACACTGAAGCTTTCTTT. The whole variable domain, filled in from reference TRBV19 and TRBJ1-1, reads DGGITQSPKYLFRKEGQNVTLSCEQNLNHDAMYWYRQDPGQGLRLIYYSQIVNDFQKGDIAEGYSVSREKKESFPLTVTSAQKNPTAFYLCASSIDTEAFFGQGTRLTVV.

The chain links TRBV13 to TRBJ2-5; 11 bases line up with TRBD2. Germline CDR1 is PRHDT and CDR2 is FYEKMQ (reference sequence). The CDR3 has 16 amino acids. The trim removed 2 bases at V and 0 bases at J, leaving 2 bases unmatched. The CDR3 coding sequence is TGTGCCAGCAGCTTAAGACTAGCGGGAAACCAAGAGACCCAGTACTTC. As protein: CASSLRLAGNQETQYF.

The rearrangement links TRBV2 to TRBJ2-1, with 7 bases matching TRBD2. The CDR3 consists of 14 residues. Germline V gives CDR1 SNHLY, CDR2 FYNNEI. The V segment lost 10 bases and the J segment 2 bases; nucleotides outside the gene matches: 8. Here the CDR3 reads CANGRGVTYNEQFF. CDR3 DNA sequence: TGTGCCAACGGACGGGGGGTCACCTACAATGAGCAGTTCTTC.

The CDR3 DNA reads TGTGCCAGCAGTTTGACACCGAGGAACACTGAAGCTTTCTTT. It encodes CASSLTPRNTEAFF. The chain joins TRBV28 to TRBJ1-1; no clear D gene. This CDR3 comprises 14 residues. CDR1 is MDHEN, CDR2 SYDVKM, per germline. Trimming pared 3 bases from V and 1 base from J, leaving 9 bases between.

The chain joins TRBV27 to TRBJ2-7, with TRBD2 matching 9 bases. Germline lookup yields CDR1 MNHEY and CDR2 SMNVEV (reference sequence). The V segment lost 0 bases and the J segment 3 bases; nucleotides outside the gene matches: 3. This CDR3 has 15 amino acids. This CDR3 reads CASSLSAGGSYEQYF. In DNA, the CDR3 is TGTGCCAGCAGTTTATCGGCGGGAGGGAGCTACGAGCAGTACTTC.

This chain joins TRBV25-1 and TRBJ1-2; D is possibly TRBD1 (5 bases). The V end was cut by 3 bases, the J end by 8 bases, with 10 bases between. This CDR3 has 12 residues. The germline CDR1 and CDR2 sequences are MGHDK and SYGVNS. This chain's CDR3 is CASSDQGLGYTF. CDR3 sequence (DNA): TGTGCCAGCAGTGACCAGGGTCTGGGCTACACCTTC.

Remarks on this clone: Germline is not matched at one junction end, which may reflect a read error. The chain has TRBV7-7 and TRBJ2-5; maybe TRBD1 (6 bases). Per the germline V gene, CDR1 is SSHAT and CDR2 is FNYEAQ (reference sequence). This CDR3 has 16 amino acids. CDR3 protein: CASSLGATGFGETQYF. The CDR3 nucleotides read TGTGCTAGCAGCTTAGGCGCCACAGGGTTTGGAGAGACCCAGTACTTC.

The genes are TRBV13 and TRBJ2-3, with 12 bases lining up with TRBD2. V was clipped by 5 bases and J by 4 bases; unmatched bases: 10. The CDR3 loop spans 17 amino acids. CDR1 and CDR2 (germline): PRHDT, FYEKMQ (reference sequence). As DNA, the CDR3 is TGTGCCAGCAGCGCCCTGACTAGCGGGAGAGGGCCAGATACGCAGTATTTT. Translating gives CASSALTSGRGPDTQYF.

This rearrangement joins TRBV6-6 to TRBJ2-2, with D perhaps matching TRBD1 (6 bases). Germline CDR1 and CDR2: MNHNY and SVGAGI (reference sequence). The CDR3 is 15 amino acids. Trimming removed 2 bases from V and 4 bases from J, with 11 bases in between. CDR3 sequence: CASSYGGQTTGELFF. For the CDR3, the DNA is TGTGCCAGCAGTTACGGCGGACAGACCACCGGGGAGCTGTTTTTT.

This chain joins TRBV7-3 and TRBJ1-2, with a weak D call TRBD1 (6 bases). Trimming shortened V by 5 bases and J by 0 bases, and 13 bases separated the two germline ends. Germline V gives CDR1 SGHTA, CDR2 FQGTGA. The CDR3 spans 15 residues. CDR3 loop: CASSHTGTTNYGYTF. CDR3 nucleotide sequence: TGTGCCAGCAGCCATACCGGGACAACTAACTATGGCTACACCTTC.

The table lists this clone with a count of one. The chain employs TRBV5-6 and TRBJ2-7, with D possibly TRBD1 on 6 matching bases. The germline V gene encodes CDR1 SGHDT and CDR2 YYEEEE. V lost 4 bases and J 3 bases, leaving 11 bases between the germline ends. There are 13 residues in the CDR3. CDR3 residues: CASSVGDNYEQYF. CDR3 in DNA: TGTGCCAGCAGCGTAGGGGACAACTACGAGCAGTACTTC.

This chain uses TRBV2 with TRBJ1-1; tentatively, D is TRBD1 (6 bases). Looked up from germline, CDR1 is SNHLY and CDR2 is FYNNEI. V was shortened by 4 bases and J by 1 base, with 13 bases between the two germline ends. The CDR3 has 15 amino acids. The DNA of the CDR3 is TGTGCCAGCAGTGCCCAGGGGATTTCGAACACTGAAGCTTTCTTT. It yields the protein CASSAQGISNTEAFF.

The rearrangement uses TRBV5-1 and TRBJ2-7, with 9 bases lining up with TRBD2. Germline V gene sequence: CDR1 SGHRS, CDR2 YFSETQ. CDR3 length equals 17 residues. V shed 0 bases, J shed 7 bases, and the junction held 14 bases outside the gene matches. Written as DNA, the CDR3 is TGCGCCAGCAGCTTGGACCCGGGACTAGCTAGAGTGGAAGAGCAGTACTTC. Translating it yields CASSLDPGLARVEEQYF.

As DNA, the CDR3 is TGCGCCAGCAGCTCATCACACCGGGGGAATAGCAATCAGCCCCAGCATTTT. Amino acids: CASSSSHRGNSNQPQHF. The chain is built from TRBV5-1 and TRBJ1-5; a weak D match, TRBD1 (5 bases). The V end was cut by 3 bases, the J end by 0 bases, with 16 bases between. This CDR3 region has 17 residues. Germline CDR1 reads SGHRS; CDR2 reads YFSETQ.

V usage is TRBV7-3 and J usage is TRBJ2-3; TRBD2 agrees at 8 bases. The CDR3 covers 15 residues. V gave up 1 base and J gave up 1 base; unmatched junction bases: 1. CDR1 and CDR2 from the germline V gene are SGHTA and FQGTGA. The CDR3 nucleotides read TGTGCCAGCAGCTTAAATAGCGGGGGCACAGATACGCAGTATTTT. This encodes CASSLNSGGTDTQYF. Based on the CDR3 plus reference TRBV7-3 and TRBJ2-3, the full variable domain is GAGVSQTPSNKVTEKGKYVELRCDPISGHTALYWYRQSLGQGPEFLIYFQGTGAADDSGLPNDRFFAVRPEGSVSTLKIQRTERGDSAVYLCASSLNSGGTDTQYFGPGTRLTVL.

This sequence joins TRBV12-5 and TRBJ1-1, with D hard to call. Per the germline V gene, CDR1 is LGHNT and CDR2 is FRNRAP. Between the trimmed V and J ends, which lost 3 bases and 5 bases, there was a span of 7 bases. The CDR3 is made up of 12 amino acids. CDR3 loop: CASGFGETEAFF. CDR3 nucleotides: TGTGCTAGTGGTTTCGGGGAGACTGAAGCTTTCTTT.

CDR3 nucleotides: TGTGCCAGCAGCTTAGCGTGGCAGGGATACCAAGAGACCCAGTACTTC. Amino acid sequence: CASSLAWQGYQETQYF. The chain carries TRBV7-8 and TRBJ2-5, with D possibly matching TRBD1 (5 bases). Germline V gene lookup returns CDR1 SGHVS and CDR2 FQNEAQ. V was cut by 0 bases and J by 0 bases, with 11 bases left in between. The CDR3 spans 16 residues.

The rearrangement links TRBV18 to TRBJ2-3; TRBD1 is a possible D gene (6 bases). Looked up from germline, CDR1 is KGHSH and CDR2 is LQKENI. CDR3 size: 13 residues. The V end lost 8 bases, the J end lost 2 bases, and 11 bases lay between the germline ends. The CDR3 DNA reads TGTGCCAGCCACAGGGATTCCACAGATACGCAGTATTTT. Its translation: CASHRDSTDTQYF.

V and J are TRBV11-2 and TRBJ2-7, with a possible D match to TRBD2 (5 bases). CDR1 SGHAT and CDR2 FQNNGV come from the germline V gene. This CDR3 has 16 amino acids. Trimming removed 6 bases from V and 6 bases from J, with 24 bases in between. The CDR3 DNA follows: TGTGCCAGCAGACCCCCTTTGATGGGGAGTGTCGGCGAGCAGTACTTC. It yields the protein CASRPPLMGSVGEQYF.

This chain links TRBV2 with TRBJ2-7; 9 bases line up with TRBD1. The CDR3 has 16 amino acids. Trimming at V came to 3 bases and at J to 3 bases, leaving 9 bases not matched to a gene. The V gene's germline CDR1 is SNHLY and CDR2 FYNNEI. The CDR3 spells CASSDETGGAFYEQYF. CDR3 DNA sequence: TGTGCCAGCAGTGACGAAACAGGGGGCGCGTTCTACGAGCAGTACTTC.

This sequence joins TRBV5-4 and TRBJ2-2, with 11 positions matching TRBD2. The trim removed 5 bases at V and 6 bases at J, leaving 6 bases unmatched. Per germline, CDR1 SGHNT and CDR2 YYREEE (reference sequence). This CDR3 comprises 15 residues. The CDR3 loop reads CASSPGSGRAGELFF. CDR3 in DNA: TGTGCCAGCAGTCCAGGTAGCGGGAGGGCCGGGGAGCTGTTTTTT.

The J gene is TRBJ2-3, the V gene TRBV6-5, with a weak D call TRBD2 (6 bases). Trimming took off 5 bases at V and 0 bases at J, with 9 bases between the two ends. In germline, CDR1 is MNHEY, CDR2 SVGAGI. This CDR3 is built from 14 residues. The CDR3 DNA reads as TGTGCCAGCAGTCCGGGAGCGAGCACAGATACGCAGTATTTT. It yields the protein CASSPGASTDTQYF.

The chain uses TRBV5-1 and TRBJ2-3; 9 bases are shared with TRBD2. Looked up from germline, CDR1 is SGHRS and CDR2 is YFSETQ. The CDR3 spans 15 residues. Trimming cost V 2 bases and J 6 bases; bases outside gene matches: 7. The CDR3 nucleotides are TGCGCCAGCAGCTTTCAGCGGGAGGTGGGGGATACGCAGTATTTT. Protein: CASSFQREVGDTQYF.

The chain joins TRBV5-1 to TRBJ1-1; D might be TRBD1 (5 bases). CDR1 is SGHRS, CDR2 YFSETQ, per germline. The V end was cut by 1 base, the J end by 8 bases, with 21 bases between. There are 16 residues in the CDR3. The CDR3 is CASSLSGQLLQEEAFF. CDR3 nucleotides: TGCGCCAGCAGCTTGAGTGGACAACTCTTACAAGAAGAAGCTTTCTTT.

The chain joins TRBV5-1 to TRBJ2-5; D is uncertain. The J call is doubtful: the DNA matches TRBJ2-7 better. The germline V gene encodes CDR1 SGHRS and CDR2 YFSETQ. The CDR3 has 14 residues. CDR3 DNA sequence: TGCGCCAGCAGCATACCGACTCCTTCCTACGAGCAGTACTTC. Encoded protein: CASSIPTPSYEQYF.

V and J are TRBV6-6 and TRBJ2-7; possible D gene TRBD1, 5 bases. The CDR3 extends over 15 amino acids. Germline CDR1 reads MNHNY; CDR2 reads SVGAGI (reference sequence). Trimming took 0 bases from V and 5 from J, leaving 14 bases between them. The DNA for the CDR3 is TGTGCCAGCAGTTACTCGTTAGGGGTTGTCGACGAGCAGTACTTC. Amino acids: CASSYSLGVVDEQYF.

The chain uses TRBV11-2 and TRBJ2-7; TRBD1 might be the D (6 bases). The CDR3 consists of 16 residues. Germline assignment: CDR1 SGHAT and CDR2 FQNNGV. Trimming cost V 4 bases and J 5 bases, with 21 bases left between them. The CDR3 loop reads CASSSLGGKALDEQYF. For the CDR3, the DNA is TGTGCCAGCAGCTCCCTAGGGGGAAAAGCGCTCGACGAGCAGTACTTC.

The CDR3: CASSESGPNTEAFF. In DNA, the CDR3 is TGTGCCAGCAGTGAGTCAGGGCCGAACACTGAAGCTTTCTTT. This chain links TRBV2 with TRBJ1-1; tentative D call: TRBD1 (5 bases). Trimming removed 3 bases from V and 1 base from J, with 9 bases in between. Germline-derived CDR1 and CDR2 are SNHLY and FYNNEI. There are 14 residues in the CDR3.

The chain couples TRBV6-1 to TRBJ2-3; 7 bases map to TRBD2. The length of the CDR3 is 15 residues. CDR1 MNHNS and CDR2 SASEGT come from the germline V gene. V shed 3 bases and J 5 bases; nucleotides not matched to a gene: 8. Here the CDR3 DNA reads TGTGCCAGCAGTGAGACAGCGGGGAGTAGAGATACGCAGTATTTT. Translated: CASSETAGSRDTQYF.